What follows are 26 T cell receptor beta chains derived from one specimen sequenced in a study of shared clonotypes between healthy human individuals. The assay was immunoSEQ multiplex PCR, and TCRdb's table has in-frame clones only and misses some. This sample has some 2,500,000 clones; more than 85% occur once, and the top ten carry around 0.37%. Material: naive CD4+ T cells from PBMCs. The subset here: CD45RA+ positively selected. All receptors derive from a man aged 18-30 years in good health. Some clones in this sample may be carry-over from other donors' samples.

Only one count was recorded for this clone. The chain combines TRBV5-1 with TRBJ2-2; tentatively, D is TRBD1 or TRBD2 (5 bases each). This CDR3 has 14 residues. The V gene's germline CDR1 is SGHRS and CDR2 YFSETQ. The V gene lost 2 bases and the J gene lost 6 bases, with 11 bases spanning the gap. The DNA of the CDR3 is TGCGCCAGCAGCTTAACCTCGGGGCCCGGGGAGCTGTTTTTT. It specifies CASSLTSGPGELFF.

The chain combines TRBV18 with TRBJ1-5, with 9 bases aligning to TRBD1. Germline V gives CDR1 KGHSH, CDR2 LQKENI. V lost 3 bases to trimming and J lost 6 bases; unmatched junction nucleotides: 15. The CDR3 is made up of 18 amino acids. CDR3 coding DNA: TGTGCCAGCTCACCGATGGACAGGGGACCCGGATTGTTTCAGCCCCAGCATTTT. This sequence encodes CASSPMDRGPGLFQPQHF. Full variable domain (missing parts from reference TRBV18 and TRBJ1-5): NAGVMQNPRHLVRRRGQEARLRCSPMKGHSHVYWYRQLPEEGLKFMVYLQKENIIDESGMPKERFSAEFPKEGPSILRIQQVVRGDSAAYFCASSPMDRGPGLFQPQHFGDGTRLSIL.

The chain combines TRBV19 with TRBJ2-3; D gene unclear. Germline CDR1 reads LNHDA; CDR2 reads SQIVND (reference sequence). The length of the CDR3 is 14 residues. The germline V and J ends were trimmed by 8 bases and 6 bases, with 18 bases remaining between them. The CDR3 protein is CASRRTPPSDTQYF. In nucleotides, the CDR3 is TGTGCCAGTCGAAGGACGCCCCCAAGTGATACGCAGTATTTT.

The chain carries TRBV5-1 and TRBJ2-1, with 9 bases identical to TRBD2. Germline CDR1 SGHRS, CDR2 YFSETQ. This CDR3 is 16 amino acids long. The junction had 3 bases not matched to a gene; V was cut back by 0 bases and J by 2 bases. This CDR3 reads CASSLGLAVPYNEQFF. The CDR3, as DNA: TGCGCCAGCAGCTTGGGACTAGCGGTCCCCTACAATGAGCAGTTCTTC.

As DNA, the CDR3 is TGCGCCAGCAGCCAAGTGTTCGTAACCGGGGTGGGGGAAAAACTGTTTTTT. Translation gives CASSQVFVTGVGEKLFF. This chain connects TRBV4-1 to TRBJ1-4; D not resolved. The CDR3 totals 17 residues. Germline V gene sequence: CDR1 MGHRA, CDR2 YSYEKL. Between the trimmed V and J ends, which lost 1 base and 8 bases, there was a span of 20 bases.

The J gene is TRBJ2-3, the V gene TRBV5-1; 8 bases line up with TRBD2. V gave up 4 bases and J gave up 4 bases; unmatched junction bases: 8. Per germline, CDR1 SGHRS and CDR2 YFSETQ. The length of the CDR3 is 15 residues. The chain's CDR3 is CASSRSGTRADTQYF. In DNA form, the CDR3 reads TGCGCCAGCAGCAGGTCCGGGACTAGGGCAGATACGCAGTATTTT.

This rearrangement joins TRBV21-1 to TRBJ2-3; no DNA check was done on the table's D call, TRBD2. TRBV21-1 is a listed pseudogene. CDR3 length equals 12 residues. CDR3 protein: CAREGSADTQYF. Here the CDR3 DNA reads TGTGCCCGAGAGGGAAGTGCAGATACGCAGTATTTT.

The CDR3 here is CASSYRRSSGNTIYF. CDR3 coding DNA: TGTGCCAGCAGTTATAGGCGGAGCTCTGGAAACACCATATATTTT. J is TRBJ1-3 and V is TRBV6-5; D gene uncertain. Germline CDR1 reads MNHEY; CDR2 reads SVGAGI. The CDR3 consists of 15 residues. Trimming removed 3 bases at V and 0 bases at J, with 9 bases between.

The chain employs TRBV9 and TRBJ1-3; TRBD1 aligns across 9 bases. The CDR3 length is 17 residues. The germline V gene has CDR1 SGDLS and CDR2 YYNGEE. V shed 4 bases, J shed 0 bases, and the junction held 8 bases outside the gene matches. The CDR3 DNA follows: TGTGCCAGCAGCATCGGACAGGGGACGAACTCTGGAAACACCATATATTTT. Encoded protein: CASSIGQGTNSGNTIYF.

The chain carries TRBV6-1 and TRBJ1-4; weak D call: TRBD1 (5 bases). CDR3 size: 17 residues. V shed 1 base and J shed 14 bases, with 26 bases lying between them. Germline values: CDR1 MNHNS, CDR2 SASEGT. The chain's CDR3 is CASSEGGGTAPLNGLFF. The CDR3, as DNA: TGTGCCAGCAGTGAAGGCGGAGGGACGGCGCCTTTGAATGGGCTGTTTTTT.

V and J are TRBV6-5 and TRBJ1-1; D unresolved. From germline, CDR1 is MNHEY and CDR2 SVGAGI. V was cut by 7 bases and J by 0 bases, with 12 bases left in between. There are 14 residues in the CDR3. CDR3 sequence (DNA): TGTGCCAGCAATAGAAAGGAATTGAACACTGAAGCTTTCTTT. Translating gives CASNRKELNTEAFF.

V usage is TRBV9 and J usage is TRBJ2-5; D ambiguous. The germline V and J ends were trimmed by 1 base and 5 bases, with 12 bases remaining between them. The germline V gene has CDR1 SGDLS and CDR2 YYNGEE. This CDR3 is built from 14 residues. The CDR3 loop is CASSVTIGSETQYF. In DNA, the CDR3 is TGTGCCAGCAGCGTAACCATAGGATCGGAGACCCAGTACTTC.

This chain joins TRBV5-4 and TRBJ1-1; tentative D call: TRBD1 (5 bases). The CDR3 has 13 amino acids. The germline V and J ends were trimmed by 4 bases and 2 bases, with 9 bases remaining between them. Germline V CDR1 and CDR2: SGHNT, YYREEE (reference sequence). The CDR3 sequence is CASSLGPNTEAFF. The CDR3 region has the DNA TGTGCCAGCAGCCTGGGGCCTAACACTGAAGCTTTCTTT. The full variable domain, completed using reference TRBV5-4 and TRBJ1-1, is ETGVTQSPTHLIKTRGQQVTLRCSSQSGHNTVSWYQQALGQGPQFIFQYYREEENGRGNFPPRFSGLQFPNYSSELNVNALELDDSALYLCASSLGPNTEAFFGQGTRLTVV.

The chain has TRBV29-1 and TRBJ1-1; the match to TRBD1 covers 8 bases. CDR3 size: 14 residues. V gave up 3 bases and J gave up 4 bases; unmatched junction bases: 7. The V gene's germline CDR1 is SQVTM and CDR2 ANQGSEA. CDR3 protein: CSVEDGQGGTEAFF. CDR3 nucleotide sequence: TGCAGCGTTGAGGACGGACAGGGAGGCACTGAAGCTTTCTTT.

DNA of the CDR3: TGTGCCAGCAGCCAACAGGGGAATGAAAAACTGTTTTTT. Amino acid sequence: CASSQQGNEKLFF. The chain links TRBV7-2 to TRBJ1-4; 7 bases match TRBD1. CDR1 SGHTA and CDR2 FQGNSA come from the germline V gene. The CDR3 spans 13 residues. V lost 5 bases, J lost 5 bases, and 2 bases stayed unmatched.

This clone occurred a few times. Distinct nucleotide sequences in the sample also encode this CDR3. The chain employs TRBV20-1 and TRBJ1-1; D call uncertain. Per the germline V gene, CDR1 is DFQATT and CDR2 is SNEGSKA (reference sequence). CDR3 size: 11 residues. Between the trimmed V and J ends, which lost 6 bases and 1 base, there was a span of 6 bases. CDR3 DNA sequence: TGCAGTGCCAGACAGAACACTGAAGCTTTCTTT. As protein: CSARQNTEAFF.

The chain couples TRBV28 to TRBJ2-7; D may be TRBD1 (7 bases). Germline assignment: CDR1 MDHEN and CDR2 SYDVKM. V was shortened by 7 bases and J by 7 bases, with 23 bases between the two germline ends. This CDR3 has 15 amino acids. The chain's CDR3 is CASTLAAGGLREQYF. The DNA of the CDR3 is TGTGCCAGCACCTTGGCGGCAGGGGGGTTACGGGAGCAGTACTTC.

V and J are TRBV5-1 and TRBJ1-5; D possibly corresponds to TRBD1 (6 bases). The ends were cut back, 4 bases at V and 3 bases at J, with 14 bases in the middle. This CDR3 is 15 amino acids long. Germline V gene data show CDR1 as SGHRS and CDR2 as YFSETQ. CDR3 amino acids: CASSPSTGSNQPQHF. CDR3 sequence (DNA): TGCGCCAGCAGCCCCTCGACAGGCTCCAATCAGCCCCAGCATTTT.

V usage is TRBV4-1 and J usage is TRBJ2-7; no firm D call. Trimming pared 4 bases from V and 2 bases from J, leaving 9 bases between. The CDR3 spans 13 residues. Per germline, CDR1 MGHRA and CDR2 YSYEKL. CDR3 region: CASSRDRAYEQYF. DNA for the CDR3: TGCGCCAGCAGCCGCGATAGGGCCTACGAGCAGTACTTC.

The rearrangement links TRBV7-6 to TRBJ2-5, with D perhaps matching TRBD1 (6 bases). The CDR3 consists of 15 residues. Germline V CDR1 and CDR2: SGHVS, FNYEAQ. V was cut by 1 base and J by 2 bases, with 11 bases left in between. CDR3 region: CASSLVPGQQETQYF. In DNA, the CDR3 is TGTGCCAGCAGCTTAGTTCCCGGACAGCAAGAGACCCAGTACTTC.

The chain has TRBV21-1 and TRBJ2-2. TRBV21-1 is tagged as a pseudogene. CDR3 length: 18 amino acids. CDR3 amino acids: CASTKAGSRGKNTGELFF. The DNA for the CDR3 is TGTGCCAGCACTAAAGCTGGGTCGAGGGGAAAGAACACCGGGGAGCTGTTTTTT.

The genes are TRBV10-3 and TRBJ1-2, with D hard to call. The CDR3 consists of 14 residues. CDR1 ENHRY and CDR2 SYGVKD come from the germline V gene. V was clipped by 2 bases and J by 4 bases, with 11 bases between them. The CDR3 DNA follows: TGTGCCATCAGTGAGCGGTTCACCCGCTATGGCTACACCTTC. The encoded protein is CAISERFTRYGYTF.

This chain connects TRBV10-3 to TRBJ2-1; TRBD1 might be the D (5 bases). This CDR3 has 12 residues. The V gene's germline CDR1 is ENHRY and CDR2 SYGVKD. V was pared by 3 bases and J by 7 bases, with 7 bases between. The CDR3 bases are TGTGCCATCAGTGACAGGGAAAATGAGCAGTTCTTC. Its translation is CAISDRENEQFF.

J is TRBJ2-7 and V is TRBV20-1; D is uncertain. The CDR3 runs 10 residues. Germline values: CDR1 DFQATT, CDR2 SNEGSKA (reference sequence). V was pared by 3 bases and J by 9 bases, with 9 bases between. The CDR3 region has the DNA TGCAGTGCTAGCGCGATTGGGCAGTACTTC. Its protein is CSASAIGQYF.

The chain employs TRBV7-9 and TRBJ1-1; D call uncertain. The CDR3 covers 15 residues. Germline CDR1 reads SEHNR; CDR2 reads FQNEAQ (reference sequence). Trimming took off 1 base at V and 1 base at J, with 10 bases between the two ends. CDR3 region: CASSLGLFRNTEAFF. Here the CDR3 DNA reads TGTGCCAGCAGCTTAGGATTGTTCAGGAACACTGAAGCTTTCTTT. Combining the CDR3 with reference TRBV7-9 and TRBJ1-1 gives the whole variable domain DTGVSQNPRHKITKRGQNVTFRCDPISEHNRLYWYRQTLGQGPEFLTYFQNEAQLEKSRLLSDRFSAERPKGSFSTLEIQRTEQGDSAMYLCASSLGLFRNTEAFFGQGTRLTVV.

The V call is TRBV18, the J call TRBJ2-3; no firm D call. Trimming cost V 3 bases and J 0 bases, with 16 bases left between them. This CDR3 is 17 amino acids long. In germline, CDR1 is KGHSH, CDR2 LQKENI. Here the CDR3 reads CASSPPILERSTDTQYF. CDR3 nucleotides: TGTGCCAGCTCACCGCCGATCCTAGAGAGAAGCACAGATACGCAGTATTTT.